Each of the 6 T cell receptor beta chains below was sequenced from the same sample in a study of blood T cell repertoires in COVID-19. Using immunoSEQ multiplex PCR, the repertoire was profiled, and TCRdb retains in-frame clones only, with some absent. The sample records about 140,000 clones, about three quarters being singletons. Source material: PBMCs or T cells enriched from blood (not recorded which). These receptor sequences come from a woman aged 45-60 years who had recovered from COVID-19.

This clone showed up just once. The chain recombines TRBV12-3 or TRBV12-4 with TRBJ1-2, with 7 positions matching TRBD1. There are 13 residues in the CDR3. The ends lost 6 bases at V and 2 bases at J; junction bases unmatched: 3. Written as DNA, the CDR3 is TGTGCCAGCAGCCAGGGACAGAACTATGGCTACACCTTC. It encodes CASSQGQNYGYTF.

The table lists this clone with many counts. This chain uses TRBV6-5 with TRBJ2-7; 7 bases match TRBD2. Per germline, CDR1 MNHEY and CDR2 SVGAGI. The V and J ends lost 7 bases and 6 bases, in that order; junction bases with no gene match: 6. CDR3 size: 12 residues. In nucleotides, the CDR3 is TGTGCCAGCACCACCCCGGGGGGCGAGCAGTACTTC. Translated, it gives CASTTPGGEQYF.

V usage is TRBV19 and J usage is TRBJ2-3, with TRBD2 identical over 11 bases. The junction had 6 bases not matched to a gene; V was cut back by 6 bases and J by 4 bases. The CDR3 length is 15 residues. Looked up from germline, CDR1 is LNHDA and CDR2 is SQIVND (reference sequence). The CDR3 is CASRISGRAPDTQYF. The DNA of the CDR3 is TGTGCCAGTAGAATTAGCGGGAGGGCCCCAGATACGCAGTATTTT.

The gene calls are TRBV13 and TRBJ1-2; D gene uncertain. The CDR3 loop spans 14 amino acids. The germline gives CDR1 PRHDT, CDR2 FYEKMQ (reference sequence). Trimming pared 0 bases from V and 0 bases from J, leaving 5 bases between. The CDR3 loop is CASSLGQTNYGYTF. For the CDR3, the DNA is TGTGCCAGCAGCTTAGGACAGACTAACTATGGCTACACCTTC.

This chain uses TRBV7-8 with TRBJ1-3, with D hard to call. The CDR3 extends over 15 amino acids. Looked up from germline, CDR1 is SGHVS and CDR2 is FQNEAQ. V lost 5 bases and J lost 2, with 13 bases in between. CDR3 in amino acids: CASSERGYTGNTIYF. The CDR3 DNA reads TGTGCCAGCAGCGAACGAGGGTACACTGGAAACACCATATATTTT.

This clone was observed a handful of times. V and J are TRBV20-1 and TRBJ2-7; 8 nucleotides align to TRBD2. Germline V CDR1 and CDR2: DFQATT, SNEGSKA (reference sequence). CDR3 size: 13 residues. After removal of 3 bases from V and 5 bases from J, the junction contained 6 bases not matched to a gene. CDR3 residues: CSASTGGPDEQYF. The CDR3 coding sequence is TGCAGTGCTAGTACGGGAGGGCCGGACGAGCAGTACTTC.